The next 12 T cell receptor beta chains were all read from a single sample in a study of human T cells and chemical hapten exposure. The time point is: patch test 2, 6 weeks after DPC sensitization. Documented treatment: therapeutic diphenylcyclopropenone sensitization with weekly scalp DPC. MiXCR, run by TCRdb on the RACE reads, gives a single entry per CDR3 protein. The sample consists of more than 85,000 distinct CDR3 sequences, approximately 11% of them appearing once. Specimen: whole blood, collected in connection with sensitization to the hapten diphenylcyclopropenone (DPC). These receptors all come from a man aged 35 to 55 with alopecia areata. Some clones in this sample may be carry-over from other donors' samples.

The rearrangement links TRBV20-1 to TRBJ2-5; D is perhaps TRBD1 or TRBD2 (6 bases each). The CDR3 extends over 16 amino acids. Trimming removed 5 bases at V and 5 bases at J, with 24 bases between. Germline-derived CDR1 and CDR2 are DFQATT and SNEGSKA (reference sequence). The CDR3 DNA reads as TGCAGTGCTCCGACGATGGACAGTCCGGCGGGGGAGACCCAGTACTTC. Translating gives CSAPTMDSPAGETQYF.

This clonotype has more than one count but fewer than ten. The chain employs TRBV7-9 and TRBJ2-3; the D is unclear. Trimming left V 0 bases short and J 5 bases short, with 6 bases between. The V gene's germline CDR1 is SEHNR and CDR2 FQNEAQ (reference sequence). The CDR3 covers 13 residues. The DNA for the CDR3 is TGTGCCAGCAGCTTAGCTTTAGAAGATACGCAGTATTTT. Protein: CASSLALEDTQYF.

This clonotype was counted only a few times. In DNA form, the CDR3 reads TGCAGTGCTACCCCCGGGGGCCCCTCTGGGGCCAACGTCCTGACTTTC. It yields the protein CSATPGGPSGANVLTF. J is TRBJ2-6 and V is TRBV20-1, with D perhaps given as TRBD1 or TRBD2 (6 bases each). CDR1 and CDR2 (germline): DFQATT, SNEGSKA (reference sequence). The CDR3 covers 16 residues. V lost 4 bases to trimming and J lost 0 bases, with 13 bases between them.

The J gene is TRBJ2-1, the V gene TRBV6-2 or TRBV6-3; 9 nucleotides agree with TRBD2. The germline V gene encodes CDR1 MNHEY and CDR2 SVGEGT. Trimming removed 2 bases from V and 5 bases from J; junction bases left unmatched: 10. The CDR3 sequence is 17 residues long. This CDR3 is CASSYESGRSSDNEQFF. The CDR3 bases are TGTGCCAGCAGTTACGAGAGCGGGAGGAGCTCTGACAATGAGCAGTTCTTC.

This clonotype has a count of ten or more. The V call is TRBV2, the J call TRBJ2-3; 8 bases agree with TRBD1. The ends lost 6 bases at V and 10 bases at J; junction bases unmatched: 12. The CDR3 totals 14 residues. Germline CDR1 SNHLY, CDR2 FYNNEI. The CDR3: CASRLTGGQEAQYF. CDR3 nucleotides: TGTGCCAGCAGGCTAACAGGGGGACAAGAGGCGCAGTATTTT. The entire variable domain, with the rest obtained from reference TRBV2 and TRBJ2-3, is as follows: EPEVTQTPSHQVTQMGQEVILRCVPISNHLYFYWYRQILGQKVEFLVSFYNNEISEKSEIFDDQFSVERPDGSNFTLKIRSTKLEDSAMYFCASRLTGGQEAQYFGPGTRLTVL.

This clonotype was seen ten or more times. The V call is TRBV9, the J call TRBJ2-6; the D call may be TRBD1 or TRBD2 (5 bases each). V lost 3 bases and J lost 0, with 13 bases in between. The CDR3 totals 17 residues. The germline V gene encodes CDR1 SGDLS and CDR2 YYNGEE. The CDR3 bases are TGTGCCAGCAGCGATCAGGGACGGTTCTCTGGGGCCAACGTCCTGACTTTC. Residues: CASSDQGRFSGANVLTF.

V usage is TRBV10-3 and J usage is TRBJ2-7; no definite D call. CDR1 is ENHRY, CDR2 SYGVKD, per germline. Between the trimmed V and J ends, which lost 8 bases and 0 bases, there was a span of 14 bases. The CDR3 has 14 amino acids. The CDR3 bases are TGTGCCATCGGCCCAGGTGGAAACTCCTACGAGCAGTACTTC. This gives the protein CAIGPGGNSYEQYF.

V usage is TRBV7-8 and J usage is TRBJ2-7; 7 bases match TRBD1. CDR3 length: 14 amino acids. The germline gives CDR1 SGHVS, CDR2 FQNEAQ. After removal of 4 bases from V and 4 bases from J, the junction contained 7 bases not matched to a gene. CDR3 residues: CASSSLDRAYEQYF. The CDR3 nucleotides are TGTGCCAGCAGCTCCCTAGACAGGGCGTACGAGCAGTACTTC. The full variable domain, its missing parts supplied by reference TRBV7-8 and TRBJ2-7, is GAGVSQSPRYKVAKRGQDVALRCDPISGHVSLFWYQQALGQGPEFLTYFQNEAQLDKSGLPSDRFFAERPEGSVSTLKIQRTQQEDSAVYLCASSSLDRAYEQYFGPGTRLTVT.

The V call is TRBV7-9, the J call TRBJ2-3, with 16 bases identical to TRBD2. V lost 5 bases, J lost 4 bases, and 6 bases stayed unmatched. CDR3 length: 17 amino acids. CDR1 and CDR2 (germline): SEHNR, FQNEAQ (reference sequence). In DNA form, the CDR3 reads TGTGCCAGCAGCCGCCAAGGGACTAGCGGGAGGGCAGATACGCAGTATTTT. Amino acid sequence: CASSRQGTSGRADTQYF.

This clonotype was counted between two and nine times. V gene TRBV6-6 combines with J gene TRBJ2-7, with D perhaps matching TRBD1 (5 bases). The V gene's germline CDR1 is MNHNY and CDR2 SVGAGI (reference sequence). This CDR3 region has 12 residues. V shed 6 bases and J shed 4 bases, with 10 bases lying between them. The CDR3 protein is CASSPPGYEQYF. The CDR3 DNA follows: TGTGCCAGCAGCCCCCCAGGGTACGAGCAGTACTTC.

The chain employs TRBV21-1 and TRBJ2-7; the D call in the table, TRBD2, was not verified against the DNA. TRBV21-1 counts as a pseudogene. There are 18 residues in the CDR3. DNA for the CDR3: TGTGCCAGCAGCAAACGGACTAGCGGGTCTACCCTAATCTACGAGCAGTACGTC. Its protein product is CASSKRTSGSTLIYEQYV.

This clonotype was observed a handful of times. The V gene is TRBV7-9, the J gene TRBJ2-5; 7 bases fit TRBD1. The CDR3 contains 17 residues. Germline trimming cut 5 bases from V and 4 bases from J; bases unmatched to any gene: 16. The germline V gene encodes CDR1 SEHNR and CDR2 FQNEAQ (reference sequence). This CDR3 is CASSGSTPGQRPETQYF. CDR3 nucleotides: TGTGCCAGCAGCGGCAGCACTCCGGGACAGCGCCCAGAGACCCAGTACTTC.